The next 14 T cell receptor beta chains were all read from a single sample in a study of cytomegalovirus exposure and HLA in healthy donors. PCR employed 60 Vbeta and 13 Jbeta primers. The method was immunoSEQ multiplex PCR; TCRdb's version includes in-frame clones alone and lacks a portion of them. The profile covers 150,000 to 200,000 clones, with approximately 78% appearing a single time and roughly 13% taken by the ten largest. Sequencing input: PBMCs. The receptor source for this set is a woman younger than 45 in good health and CMV-seropositive.

The V gene is TRBV5-1, the J gene TRBJ2-7; the match to TRBD1 covers 7 bases. This CDR3 has 14 residues. From germline, CDR1 is SGHRS and CDR2 YFSETQ. V shed 0 bases and J 6 bases; nucleotides not matched to a gene: 6. CDR3 DNA sequence: TGCGCCAGCAGCTTGGATACATCAGGGGGCGAGCAGTACTTC. This encodes CASSLDTSGGEQYF. The full variable domain, its missing parts supplied by reference TRBV5-1 and TRBJ2-7, is KAGVTQTPRYLIKTRGQQVTLSCSPISGHRSVSWYQQTPGQGLQFLFEYFSETQRNKGNFPGRFSGRQFSNSRSEMNVSTLELGDSALYLCASSLDTSGGEQYFGPGTRLTVT.

This rearrangement joins TRBV28 to TRBJ2-5, with D uncertain. Trimming took 6 bases from V and 4 from J, leaving 3 bases between them. The germline V gene has CDR1 MDHEN and CDR2 SYDVKM. The CDR3 consists of 10 residues. DNA of the CDR3: TGTGCCAGCAGGAGAGAGACCCAGTACTTC. It translates to CASRRETQYF.

Only one count was recorded for this clone. This chain uses TRBV11-2 with TRBJ1-1, with 8 bases that match TRBD1. The CDR3 spans 15 residues. V was pared by 0 bases and J by 1 base, with 1 base of the junction left unmatched. Germline values: CDR1 SGHAT, CDR2 FQNNGV. CDR3 nucleotide sequence: TGTGCCAGCAGCTTAGAGGGGACAGGGAACACTGAAGCTTTCTTT. Translating gives CASSLEGTGNTEAFF.

V gene TRBV5-1 combines with J gene TRBJ2-1, with TRBD1 matching over 8 bases. The CDR3 consists of 16 residues. CDR1 SGHRS and CDR2 YFSETQ come from the germline V gene. V lost 1 base, J lost 8 bases, and 11 bases stayed unmatched. The chain's CDR3 is CASSLYPLSRGHEQFF. CDR3 sequence (DNA): TGCGCCAGCAGCTTGTACCCTCTAAGCAGGGGGCATGAGCAGTTCTTC.

This clone came up a few times. V gene TRBV29-1 combines with J gene TRBJ1-2; D not resolved. The CDR3 runs 11 residues. The V end lost 6 bases, the J end lost 2 bases, and 7 bases lay between the germline ends. CDR1 SQVTM and CDR2 ANQGSEA come from the germline V gene. CDR3 sequence reads: CSVQVNYGYTF. DNA of the CDR3: TGCAGCGTGCAGGTCAACTATGGCTACACCTTC.

This clone was detected a few times. The chain carries TRBV13 and TRBJ1-1; 8 positions agree with TRBD1. This CDR3 is built from 17 residues. The V gene's germline CDR1 is PRHDT and CDR2 FYEKMQ (reference sequence). Losses at the gene ends were 5 bases for V and 0 bases for J; bases not matched to a gene: 11. CDR3 DNA sequence: TGTGCCAGCAGCCCGCAGGGGGCCGCCCAAATGAACACTGAAGCTTTCTTT. Translation gives CASSPQGAAQMNTEAFF.

The rearrangement joins TRBV2 to TRBJ2-7; a weak D match, TRBD1 (6 bases). In germline, CDR1 is SNHLY, CDR2 FYNNEI. CDR3 size: 14 residues. V lost 7 bases and J lost 5, with 18 bases in between. CDR3 residues: CASKVMPGTNEQYF. The DNA for the CDR3 is TGTGCCAGCAAGGTTATGCCCGGGACAAACGAGCAGTACTTC.

A note on this clone: Other nucleotide sequences in the sample specify the same CDR3. The chain has TRBV5-1 and TRBJ2-3; D uncertain. The CDR3 is 15 residues long. The V end was cut by 2 bases, the J end by 0 bases, with 10 bases between. Germline loops: CDR1 SGHRS, CDR2 YFSETQ. The CDR3 DNA follows: TGCGCCAGCAGCTTAGAGCGCTCTAGCACAGATACGCAGTATTTT. Amino acid sequence: CASSLERSSTDTQYF.

This clone occurred a few times. This chain joins TRBV7-8 and TRBJ2-5; 7 nucleotides align to TRBD2. The end of the DNA is better explained by TRBJ2-7, so the J call may be wrong. The germline CDR1 and CDR2 sequences are SGHVS and FQNEAQ. CDR3 size: 16 residues. This CDR3 reads CASSLGRGRGAYEQYF. The CDR3 DNA reads TGTGCCAGCAGCTTAGGGCGGGGGAGGGGCGCCTACGAGCAGTACTTC.

Comment on this clone: At one of its ends the junction is not consistent with the germline gene, which may arise from a read error. The chain uses TRBV19 and TRBJ1-5, with unresolved D. Germline CDR1 and CDR2: LNHDA and SQIVND (reference sequence). CDR3 length: 13 residues. The chain's CDR3 is CASSPQLNQPQHF. The DNA of the CDR3 is TGTGCCAGTAGTCCGCAGTTGAATCAACCCCAGCATTTT.

Comments on this clone: Other DNA variants within this sample encode the same CDR3. Here the CDR3 reads CAIKGQGESPLHF. CDR3 nucleotide sequence: TGTGCCATCAAAGGGCAGGGCGAATCACCCCTCCACTTT. The rearrangement links TRBV10-3 to TRBJ1-6; D possibly corresponds to TRBD1 (5 bases). This CDR3 is built from 13 residues. From germline, CDR1 is ENHRY and CDR2 SYGVKD. Trimming shortened V by 7 bases and J by 10 bases, and 14 bases separated the two germline ends.

The chain has TRBV7-3 and TRBJ2-7; weak D call: TRBD1 (5 bases). The V and J ends lost 5 bases and 6 bases respectively, with 20 bases between them. The length of the CDR3 is 15 residues. Germline lookup yields CDR1 SGHTA and CDR2 FQGTGA. The CDR3 nucleotides read TGTGCCAGCAGCCGGGCCGGGCAGGGAATGGGCGAGCAGTACTTC. Translation gives CASSRAGQGMGEQYF. The full variable domain, rest sourced from reference TRBV7-3 and TRBJ2-7, is GAGVSQTPSNKVTEKGKYVELRCDPISGHTALYWYRQSLGQGPEFLIYFQGTGAADDSGLPNDRFFAVRPEGSVSTLKIQRTERGDSAVYLCASSRAGQGMGEQYFGPGTRLTVT.

Only one count was recorded for this clone. V and J are TRBV10-3 and TRBJ1-1; TRBD1 agrees at 9 bases. The CDR3 totals 19 residues. In germline, CDR1 is ENHRY, CDR2 SYGVKD. V was pared by 8 bases and J by 1 base, with 20 bases of the junction left unmatched. The CDR3 nucleotides read TGTGCCATCCGGGGGGGTAAGGGACAGGGTTCCTTAAGGAACACTGAAGCTTTCTTT. Translating gives CAIRGGKGQGSLRNTEAFF.

The chain links TRBV6-5 to TRBJ2-7; TRBD2 agrees at 11 bases. This CDR3 has 12 residues. The V gene's germline CDR1 is MNHEY and CDR2 SVGAGI. V shed 5 bases and J 7 bases; nucleotides not matched to a gene: 1. This CDR3 is CASSLAGGEQYF. Here the CDR3 DNA reads TGTGCCAGCAGTCTAGCGGGGGGAGAGCAGTACTTC.